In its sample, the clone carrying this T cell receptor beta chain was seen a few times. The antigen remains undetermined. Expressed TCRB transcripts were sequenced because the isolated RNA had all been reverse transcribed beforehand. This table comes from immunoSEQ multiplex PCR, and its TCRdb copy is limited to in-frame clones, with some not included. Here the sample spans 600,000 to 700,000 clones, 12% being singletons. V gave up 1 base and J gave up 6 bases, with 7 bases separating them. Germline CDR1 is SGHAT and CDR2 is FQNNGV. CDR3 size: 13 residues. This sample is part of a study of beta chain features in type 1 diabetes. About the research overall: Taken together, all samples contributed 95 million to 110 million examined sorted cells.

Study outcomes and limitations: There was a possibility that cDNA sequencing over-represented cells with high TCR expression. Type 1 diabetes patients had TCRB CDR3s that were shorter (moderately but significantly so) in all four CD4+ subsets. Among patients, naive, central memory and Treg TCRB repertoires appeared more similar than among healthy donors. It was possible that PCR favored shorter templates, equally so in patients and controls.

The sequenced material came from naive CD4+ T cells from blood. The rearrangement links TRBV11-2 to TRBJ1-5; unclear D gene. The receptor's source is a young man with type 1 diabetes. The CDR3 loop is CASSLGPGQPQHF. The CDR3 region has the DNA TGTGCCAGCAGCTTAGGACCGGGTCAGCCCCAGCATTTT.